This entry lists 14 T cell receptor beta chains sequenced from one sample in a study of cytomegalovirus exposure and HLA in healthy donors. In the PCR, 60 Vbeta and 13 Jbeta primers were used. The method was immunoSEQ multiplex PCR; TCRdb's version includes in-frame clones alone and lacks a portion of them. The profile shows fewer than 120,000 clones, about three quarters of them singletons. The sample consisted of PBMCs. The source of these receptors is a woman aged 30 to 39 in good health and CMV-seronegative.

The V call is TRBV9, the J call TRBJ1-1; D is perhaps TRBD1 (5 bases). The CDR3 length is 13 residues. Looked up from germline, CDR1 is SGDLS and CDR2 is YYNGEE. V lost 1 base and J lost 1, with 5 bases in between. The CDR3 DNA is TGTGCCAGCAGCGTAACAGGGAACACTGAAGCTTTCTTT. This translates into CASSVTGNTEAFF.

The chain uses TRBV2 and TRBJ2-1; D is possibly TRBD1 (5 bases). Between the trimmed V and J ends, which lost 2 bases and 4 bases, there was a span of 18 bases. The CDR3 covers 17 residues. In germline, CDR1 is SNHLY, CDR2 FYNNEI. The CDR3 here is CASSELPGHASYNEQFF. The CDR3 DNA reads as TGTGCCAGCAGTGAACTACCAGGACATGCGTCTTACAATGAGCAGTTCTTC.

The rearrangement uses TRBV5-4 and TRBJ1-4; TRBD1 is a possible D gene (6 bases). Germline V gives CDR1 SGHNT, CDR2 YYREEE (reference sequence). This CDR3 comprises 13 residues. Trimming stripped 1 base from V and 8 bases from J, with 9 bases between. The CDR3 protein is CASSLYREEKLFF. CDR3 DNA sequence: TGTGCCAGCAGCTTGTACAGGGAGGAAAAACTGTTTTTT.

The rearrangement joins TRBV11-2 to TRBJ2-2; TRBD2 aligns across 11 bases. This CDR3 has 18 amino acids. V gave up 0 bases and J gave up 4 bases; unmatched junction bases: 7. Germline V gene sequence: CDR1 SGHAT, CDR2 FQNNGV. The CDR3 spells CASSLDLASGRITGELFF. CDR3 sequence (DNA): TGTGCCAGCAGCTTAGATCTGGCTAGCGGGAGGATCACCGGGGAGCTGTTTTTT.

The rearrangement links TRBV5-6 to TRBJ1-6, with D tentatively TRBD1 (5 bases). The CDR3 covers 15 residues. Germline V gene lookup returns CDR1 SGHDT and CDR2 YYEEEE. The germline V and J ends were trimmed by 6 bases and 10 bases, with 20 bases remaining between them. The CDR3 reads CASTPSRRGFSPLHF. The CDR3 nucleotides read TGTGCCAGCACCCCCTCGCGGCGGGGGTTCTCACCCCTCCACTTT. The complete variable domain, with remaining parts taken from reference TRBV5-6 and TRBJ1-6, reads DAGVTQSPTHLIKTRGQQVTLRCSPKSGHDTVSWYQQALGQGPQFIFQYYEEEERQRGNFPDRFSGHQFPNYSSELNVNALLLGDSALYLCASTPSRRGFSPLHFGNGTRLTVT.

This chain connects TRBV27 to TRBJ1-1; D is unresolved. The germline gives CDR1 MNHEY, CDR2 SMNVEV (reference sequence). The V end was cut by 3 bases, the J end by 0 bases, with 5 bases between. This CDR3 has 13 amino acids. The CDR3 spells CASSFTLNTEAFF. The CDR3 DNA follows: TGTGCCAGCAGTTTTACACTGAACACTGAAGCTTTCTTT.

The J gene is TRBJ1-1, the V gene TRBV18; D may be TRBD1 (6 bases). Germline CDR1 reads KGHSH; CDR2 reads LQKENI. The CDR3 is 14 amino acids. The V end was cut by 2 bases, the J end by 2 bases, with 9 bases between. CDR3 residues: CASSPRTDNTEAFF. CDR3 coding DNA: TGTGCCAGCTCACCAAGGACAGACAACACTGAAGCTTTCTTT.

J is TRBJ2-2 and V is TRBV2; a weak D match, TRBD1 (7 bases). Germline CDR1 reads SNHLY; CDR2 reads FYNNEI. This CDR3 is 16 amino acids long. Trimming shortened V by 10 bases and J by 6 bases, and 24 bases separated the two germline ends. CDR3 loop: CAISRQQGEVAGELFF. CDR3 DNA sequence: TGTGCCATTTCACGCCAGCAGGGGGAGGTGGCCGGGGAGCTGTTTTTT.

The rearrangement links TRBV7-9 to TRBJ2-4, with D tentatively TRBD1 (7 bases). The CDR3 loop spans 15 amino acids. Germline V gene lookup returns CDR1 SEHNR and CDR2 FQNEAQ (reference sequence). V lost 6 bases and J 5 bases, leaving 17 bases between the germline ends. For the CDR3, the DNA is TGTGCCAGCAGTAAAGGCGGGACAGAAGAAAACATTCAGTACTTC. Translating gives CASSKGGTEENIQYF.

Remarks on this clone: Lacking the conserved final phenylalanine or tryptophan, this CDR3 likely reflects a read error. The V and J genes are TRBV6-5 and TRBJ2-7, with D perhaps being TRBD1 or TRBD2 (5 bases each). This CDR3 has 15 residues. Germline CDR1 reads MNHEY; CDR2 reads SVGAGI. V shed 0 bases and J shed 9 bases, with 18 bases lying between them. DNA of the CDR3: TGTGCCAGCAGTTACTCTTTACTGCCAGGGAGCGGGCAGTACCTC. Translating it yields CASSYSLLPGSGQYL.

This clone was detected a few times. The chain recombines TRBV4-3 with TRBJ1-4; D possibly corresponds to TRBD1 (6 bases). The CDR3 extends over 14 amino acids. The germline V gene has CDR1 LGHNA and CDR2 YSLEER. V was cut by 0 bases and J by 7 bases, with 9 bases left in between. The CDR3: CASSQEGHGEKLFF. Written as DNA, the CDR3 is TGCGCCAGCAGCCAAGAGGGACACGGTGAAAAACTGTTTTTT.

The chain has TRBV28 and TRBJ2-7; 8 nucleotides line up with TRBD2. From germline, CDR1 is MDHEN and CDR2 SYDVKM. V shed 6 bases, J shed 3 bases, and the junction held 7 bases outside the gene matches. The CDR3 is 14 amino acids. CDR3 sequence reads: CASRPTGTSYEQYF. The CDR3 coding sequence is TGTGCCAGCAGACCCACCGGGACTAGCTACGAGCAGTACTTC.

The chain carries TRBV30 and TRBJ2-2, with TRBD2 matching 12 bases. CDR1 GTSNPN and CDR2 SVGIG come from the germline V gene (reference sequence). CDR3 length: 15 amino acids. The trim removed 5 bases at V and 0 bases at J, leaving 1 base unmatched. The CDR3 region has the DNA TGTGCCTGGGGACTAGCGGGGTCGAACACCGGGGAGCTGTTTTTT. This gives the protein CAWGLAGSNTGELFF.

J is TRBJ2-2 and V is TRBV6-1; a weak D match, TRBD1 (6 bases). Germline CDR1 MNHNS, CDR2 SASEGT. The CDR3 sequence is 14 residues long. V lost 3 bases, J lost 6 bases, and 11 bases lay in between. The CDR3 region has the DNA TGTGCCAGCAGTGACACAGGGCCCCCCGGGGAGCTGTTTTTT. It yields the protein CASSDTGPPGELFF.